This entry features one T cell receptor beta chain sequence. The antigen remains unidentified. These data originate in a study of long-term antiretroviral therapy in people with HIV. Study-wide findings and caveats: Although diversity increased after ART, it remained lower than in transplant donor controls.

Survey-level resolution applied to immunoSEQ assay v3.0. Sequencing was performed with immunoSEQ multiplex PCR; in TCRdb, only in-frame clones are kept and a portion is missing. The sample includes roughly 5,700 clones, just under 80% of them seen just once. The material was unsorted PBMCs, obtained 1.8 years before starting antiretroviral therapy. The receptor was isolated from a middle-aged man with HIV.

As DNA, the CDR3 is TGTGCCAGCAGTTTAGAACAGAAACTGAGTTGGCAGTTCTTC. Amino acid sequence: CASSLEQKLSWQFF. The J gene is TRBJ2-1, the V gene TRBV27; D gene uncertain. CDR1 is MNHEY and CDR2 is SMNVEV in the germline V gene (reference sequence). The CDR3 sequence is 14 residues long. The ends were cut back, 2 bases at V and 12 bases at J, with 17 bases in the middle.